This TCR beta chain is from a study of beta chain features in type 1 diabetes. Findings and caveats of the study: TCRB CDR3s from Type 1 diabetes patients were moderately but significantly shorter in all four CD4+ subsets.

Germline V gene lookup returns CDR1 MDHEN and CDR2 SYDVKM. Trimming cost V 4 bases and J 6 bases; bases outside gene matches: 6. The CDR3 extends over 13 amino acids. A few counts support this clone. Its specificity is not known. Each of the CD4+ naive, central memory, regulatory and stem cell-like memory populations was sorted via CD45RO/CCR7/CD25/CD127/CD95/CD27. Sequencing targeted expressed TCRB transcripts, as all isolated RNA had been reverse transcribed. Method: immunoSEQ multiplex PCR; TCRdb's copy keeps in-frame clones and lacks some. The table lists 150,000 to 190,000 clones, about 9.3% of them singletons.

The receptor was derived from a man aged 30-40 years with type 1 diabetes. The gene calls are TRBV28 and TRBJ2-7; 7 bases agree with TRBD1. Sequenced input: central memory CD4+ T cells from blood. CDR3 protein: CASSSTGVGEQYF. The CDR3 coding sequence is TGTGCCAGCAGTTCCACAGGGGTGGGCGAGCAGTACTTC.